The T cell receptor beta chain under discussion was sequenced for a study of tumor-infiltrating lymphocytes in localized non-small cell lung cancer. Study information: From each patient, both tumor and uninvolved lung, non-adjacent to tumor, were sampled.

The sample holds a few counts of this clone. Its antigen is unknown. TCRdb's copy holds only in-frame clones and misses some; the assay was immunoSEQ multiplex PCR. Of nearly 9,500 clones detected, almost 85% appear once; the ten largest clones hold 6.5% to 7.5%. Whole-study findings and limits: Technical variation could not be separated from intratumor heterogeneity here. Compared with uninvolved lung, tumors showed higher T cell infiltration by TCRbeta sequencing.

Sequences were obtained from uninvolved lung tissue not adjacent to the tumor. The source is a human donor with non-small cell lung cancer.

The CDR3 DNA reads as TGTGCCTGGAGTGTACAGGTCCGGGGGGAGCTGTTTTTT. It translates to CAWSVQVRGELFF. V is TRBV30 and J is TRBJ2-2; possible D gene TRBD1, 5 bases. Germline CDR1 is GTSNPN and CDR2 is SVGIG (reference sequence). There are 13 residues in the CDR3. The V end lost 0 bases, the J end lost 8 bases, and 10 bases lay between the germline ends.